These 24 T cell receptor beta chains came from one sample sequenced in a study of cytomegalovirus exposure and HLA in healthy donors. PCR employed 60 Vbeta and 13 Jbeta primers. The data were produced by immunoSEQ multiplex PCR, yet TCRdb's version contains in-frame clones alone and is incomplete. The data show about 100,000 clones, and the top ten clones hold about 0.59%. Sequenced input: PBMCs. These receptors all stem from a man aged 50 to 60 in good health and CMV-seronegative.

The chain uses TRBV7-8 and TRBJ2-2; 10 bases match TRBD2. The CDR3 consists of 15 residues. The germline gives CDR1 SGHVS, CDR2 FQNEAQ. Trimming at V came to 4 bases and at J to 5 bases, leaving 4 bases not matched to a gene. The CDR3 region is CASSSLAGGTGELFF. The CDR3 region has the DNA TGTGCCAGCAGCTCATTAGCGGGAGGAACCGGGGAGCTGTTTTTT.

The gene calls are TRBV2 and TRBJ2-7, with 8 bases matching TRBD2. The V segment lost 7 bases and the J segment 4 bases; nucleotides outside the gene matches: 9. This CDR3 has 14 residues. Looked up from germline, CDR1 is SNHLY and CDR2 is FYNNEI. CDR3 sequence: CASKMSGSGYEQYF. Written as DNA, the CDR3 is TGTGCCAGCAAGATGAGCGGGAGCGGGTACGAGCAGTACTTC.

The chain couples TRBV25-1 to TRBJ1-1; 8 nucleotides align to TRBD1. Trimming took 3 bases from V and 7 from J; bases not matched to a gene: 10. CDR1 and CDR2 (germline): MGHDK, SYGVNS. The CDR3 spans 15 residues. The CDR3 spells CASSDSYRGDSEAFF. The CDR3 region has the DNA TGTGCCAGCAGTGATTCCTACAGGGGGGACAGTGAAGCTTTCTTT.

The V call is TRBV5-1, the J call TRBJ2-1; 9 bases are a match to TRBD2. The V gene end was trimmed by 4 bases and the J gene end by 4 bases; junction bases not matched to a gene: 3. CDR1 is SGHRS, CDR2 YFSETQ, per germline. The CDR3 has 14 residues. CDR3 DNA sequence: TGCGCCAGCAGCCCAACTAGCGGGTACAATGAGCAGTTCTTC. Its protein is CASSPTSGYNEQFF.

The V gene is TRBV14, the J gene TRBJ1-4; 8 nucleotides match TRBD1. The CDR3 contains 15 residues. The junction had 5 bases not matched to a gene; V was cut back by 5 bases and J by 3 bases. From germline, CDR1 is SGHDN and CDR2 FVKESK. The CDR3: CASSSQGAANEKLFF. DNA for the CDR3: TGTGCCAGCAGCTCCCAGGGGGCCGCTAATGAAAAACTGTTTTTT.

The V and J genes are TRBV6-5 and TRBJ2-7, with 8 bases that match TRBD1. Trimming removed 2 bases from V and 4 bases from J; junction bases left unmatched: 10. CDR1 MNHEY and CDR2 SVGAGI come from the germline V gene. The CDR3 consists of 16 residues. CDR3 nucleotides: TGTGCCAGCAGTTACCAGGCGACAGGGGTCGGATACGAGCAGTACTTC. Protein product: CASSYQATGVGYEQYF.

The chain couples TRBV9 to TRBJ2-1, with D uncertain. V gave up 0 bases and J gave up 8 bases, with 9 bases separating them. There are 13 residues in the CDR3. CDR1 SGDLS and CDR2 YYNGEE come from the germline V gene. The CDR3 bases are TGTGCCAGCAGCGTAGCTTTATCGGATGAGCAGTTCTTC. Its translation: CASSVALSDEQFF.

This chain links TRBV7-9 with TRBJ1-2, with a possible D match to TRBD1 (5 bases). CDR1 SEHNR and CDR2 FQNEAQ come from the germline V gene (reference sequence). Trimming removed 1 base from V and 3 bases from J, with 21 bases in between. There are 18 residues in the CDR3. In DNA form, the CDR3 reads TGTGCCAGCAGCTTAGGCGCGGTTGGGGGGATTTCTCACTATGGCTACACCTTC. Amino acids: CASSLGAVGGISHYGYTF. Full variable domain (outside the CDR3, taken from reference TRBV7-9 and TRBJ1-2): DTGVSQNPRHKITKRGQNVTFRCDPISEHNRLYWYRQTLGQGPEFLTYFQNEAQLEKSRLLSDRFSAERPKGSFSTLEIQRTEQGDSAMYLCASSLGAVGGISHYGYTFGSGTRLTVV.

The chain carries TRBV7-2 and TRBJ1-5, with 8 bases matching TRBD1. V dropped 5 bases and J dropped 2; count of bases not matched to a gene: 5. The CDR3 runs to 15 residues. CDR1 and CDR2 from the germline V gene are SGHTA and FQGNSA. The CDR3 nucleotides are TGTGCCAGCAGCCCTCCGGGACAGGGCAATCAGCCCCAGCATTTT. It codes for CASSPPGQGNQPQHF.

The CDR3: CSAEGTSGGLSYNEQFF. The CDR3 region has the DNA TGCAGCGCCGAAGGGACTAGCGGGGGCCTCTCCTACAATGAGCAGTTCTTC. The chain employs TRBV29-1 and TRBJ2-1; 14 positions agree with TRBD2. J lost 0 bases, V lost 7 bases, and 8 bases had no gene match. CDR1 is SQVTM and CDR2 is ANQGSEA in the germline V gene. The CDR3 covers 17 residues.

The rearrangement joins TRBV11-2 to TRBJ2-5; D might be TRBD2 (5 bases). The germline gives CDR1 SGHAT, CDR2 FQNNGV. With 7 bases removed from V and 2 bases from J, the gap between germline ends came to 17 bases. This CDR3 has 15 residues. The CDR3 here is CASTKASGLQETQYF. DNA of the CDR3: TGTGCCAGCACCAAGGCAAGCGGATTACAAGAGACCCAGTACTTC.

The chain links TRBV6-1 to TRBJ1-2, with 9 positions matching TRBD1. This CDR3 comprises 14 residues. Germline CDR1 reads MNHNS; CDR2 reads SASEGT. Trimming cost V 10 bases and J 3 bases; bases outside gene matches: 9. The CDR3 loop reads CATQPGTGYYGYTF. The CDR3 DNA is TGTGCCACCCAACCCGGGACAGGGTACTATGGCTACACCTTC.

This chain uses TRBV6-5 with TRBJ1-5; 7 nucleotides agree with TRBD1. CDR3 length: 15 residues. J lost 7 bases, V lost 6 bases, and 12 bases had no gene match. Germline CDR1 is MNHEY and CDR2 is SVGAGI. The CDR3 region is CASRSTGIEGQPQHF. CDR3 DNA sequence: TGTGCCAGCAGGTCGACAGGGATTGAGGGGCAGCCCCAGCATTTT.

This sequence joins TRBV19 and TRBJ1-5; D might be TRBD1 (5 bases). The V and J ends lost 5 bases and 6 bases respectively, with 14 bases between them. CDR1 and CDR2 from the germline V gene are LNHDA and SQIVND (reference sequence). There are 14 residues in the CDR3. In DNA, the CDR3 is TGTGCCAGTAGTCCACCGACAGTGTTTCAGCCCCAGCATTTT. Translating it yields CASSPPTVFQPQHF. The full variable domain, with the rest looked up from reference TRBV19 and TRBJ1-5, is DGGITQSPKYLFRKEGQNVTLSCEQNLNHDAMYWYRQDPGQGLRLIYYSQIVNDFQKGDIAEGYSVSREKKESFPLTVTSAQKNPTAFYLCASSPPTVFQPQHFGDGTRLSIL.

The chain links TRBV5-1 to TRBJ1-1; D might be TRBD1 (5 bases). Germline lookup yields CDR1 SGHRS and CDR2 YFSETQ. The CDR3 length is 14 residues. V lost 0 bases to trimming and J lost 4 bases, with 10 bases between them. The CDR3 loop is CASSLVPGVTEAFF. The CDR3 DNA follows: TGCGCCAGCAGCTTGGTTCCGGGGGTCACTGAAGCTTTCTTT.

Worth noting for this clone: Other nucleotide sequences in the sample specify the same CDR3. The gene calls are TRBV19 and TRBJ1-1; D unclear. V was trimmed by 3 bases and J by 5 bases, leaving 7 bases between them. Germline V gives CDR1 LNHDA, CDR2 SQIVND (reference sequence). The CDR3 has 12 residues. CDR3 nucleotides: TGTGCCAGTAGTATCCGGGGTACTGAAGCTTTCTTT. Translated: CASSIRGTEAFF.

The rearrangement joins TRBV7-2 to TRBJ2-3, with 8 bases matching TRBD2. Trimming took 2 bases from V and 2 from J; bases not matched to a gene: 3. CDR1 and CDR2 from the germline V gene are SGHTA and FQGNSA. CDR3 length equals 15 residues. The chain's CDR3 is CASSLRGGFTDTQYF. Here the CDR3 DNA reads TGTGCCAGCAGCTTACGGGGGGGATTCACAGATACGCAGTATTTT.

This chain joins TRBV5-4 and TRBJ1-2; D is unresolved. V lost 5 bases and J 8 bases, leaving 16 bases between the germline ends. CDR3 length: 13 amino acids. Germline V gene lookup returns CDR1 SGHNT and CDR2 YYREEE (reference sequence). The CDR3 is CASRIYGLQGYTF. As DNA, the CDR3 is TGTGCCAGCAGGATATACGGGTTGCAGGGCTACACCTTC.

The rearrangement links TRBV18 to TRBJ1-5; 7 nucleotides line up with TRBD1. The J segment lost 7 bases and the V segment lost 0 bases, leaving 6 bases of the junction unmatched. This CDR3 comprises 15 residues. Per germline, CDR1 KGHSH and CDR2 LQKENI. Here the CDR3 DNA reads TGTGCCAGCTCACCACCAGGGGGCCAGGGGCAGCCCCAGCATTTT. The encoded protein is CASSPPGGQGQPQHF.

As for this clone: Additional DNA sequences in this sample encode the identical CDR3. The chain couples TRBV6-5 to TRBJ1-2; D not resolved. The germline V gene encodes CDR1 MNHEY and CDR2 SVGAGI. CDR3 length equals 13 residues. Trimming took off 8 bases at V and 8 bases at J, with 18 bases between the two ends. CDR3 nucleotides: TGTGCCAGCGGCGCGCAGGCCCCCCCCGGCTACACCTTC. Translating it yields CASGAQAPPGYTF.

This chain links TRBV15 with TRBJ2-3; 14 bases map to TRBD2. Germline CDR1 is LNHNV and CDR2 is YYDKDF (reference sequence). With 8 bases clipped from V and 1 base from J, the junction kept 2 bases outside the gene matches. The CDR3 extends over 15 amino acids. CDR3 in amino acids: CATRGLAGGTDTQYF. CDR3 sequence (DNA): TGTGCCACCCGGGGACTAGCGGGAGGCACAGATACGCAGTATTTT.

The chain recombines TRBV19 with TRBJ1-2; 8 bases match TRBD1. Germline V gives CDR1 LNHDA, CDR2 SQIVND (reference sequence). With V trimmed by 1 base and J by 6 bases, 4 bases remained unmatched. The CDR3 has 14 amino acids. The CDR3 is CASSIGGQGDGYTF. CDR3 nucleotides: TGTGCCAGTAGTATAGGAGGACAGGGAGATGGCTACACCTTC.

The chain carries TRBV7-2 and TRBJ1-1, with 7 bases fitting TRBD1. In germline, CDR1 is SGHTA, CDR2 FQGNSA. Trimming at V came to 5 bases and at J to 5 bases, leaving 11 bases not matched to a gene. The CDR3 contains 15 residues. CDR3 in amino acids: CASSRVRGSGTEAFF. CDR3 DNA: TGTGCCAGCAGCCGCGTCAGGGGGTCGGGAACTGAAGCTTTCTTT.

The V and J genes are TRBV5-1 and TRBJ2-6; 9 bases map to TRBD1. The ends lost 4 bases at V and 1 base at J; junction bases unmatched: 9. CDR1 SGHRS and CDR2 YFSETQ come from the germline V gene. This CDR3 contains 18 residues. Here the CDR3 DNA reads TGCGCCAGCAGCCTGGATGGGACAGGGTTATCTGGGGCCAACGTCCTGACTTTC. This sequence encodes CASSLDGTGLSGANVLTF.